The clone carrying this T cell receptor (beta chain) appeared once. What it recognizes is unknown. Each CDR3 protein is one row after TCRdb ran MiXCR on the reads. The sample consists of about 140,000 distinct CDR3 sequences, roughly 32% of them appearing once. The data derive from a study of T cell repertoires in cytomegalovirus infection. The junction had 15 bases not matched to a gene; V was cut back by 7 bases and J by 0 bases. The CDR3 sequence is 17 residues long. Germline CDR1 SGHNT, CDR2 YYREEE (reference sequence). The genes are TRBV5-4 and TRBJ1-2, with TRBD1 matching over 7 bases. The TCR was taken from a human donor in good health (CMV status not recorded). Some clones in this sample may be carry-over from other donors' samples. Sample: CD8+ T cells from cultured PBMCs, taken from culture after CMV antigen stimulation. DNA of the CDR3: TGTGCCAGCGTTTCTCTGGGGGCCGGGACAGCTAACTATGGCTACACCTTC. Translation: CASVSLGAGTANYGYTF. The whole variable domain, filled in from reference TRBV5-4 and TRBJ1-2, reads ETGVTQSPTHLIKTRGQQVTLRCSSQSGHNTVSWYQQALGQGPQFIFQYYREEENGRGNFPPRFSGLQFPNYSSELNVNALELDDSALYLCASVSLGAGTANYGYTFGSGTRLTVV.